This entry features one T cell receptor beta chain sequence. The sample carries other DNA sequences with the same CDR3. This sample was taken from a study of shared clonotypes between healthy human individuals. The method was immunoSEQ multiplex PCR; TCRdb's version includes in-frame clones alone and lacks a portion of them. The sample lists about 2.3 million clones, just under 95% occurring once. The germline gives CDR1 SGHRS, CDR2 YFSETQ. Trimming removed 7 bases from V and 2 bases from J; junction bases left unmatched: 5. The CDR3 loop spans 14 amino acids. The specimen was naive CD4+ T cells from PBMCs. The subset denotes: CD45RA+ positively selected. This TCR was recovered from a man younger than 30 in good health. Some clones in this sample may be carry-over from other donors' samples. This chain links TRBV5-1 with TRBJ2-7, with 11 bases aligning to TRBD1. As DNA, the CDR3 is TGCGCCAGCTCCACGGGACAGGGGGCCTACGAGCAGTACTTC. Translating it yields CASSTGQGAYEQYF.